The subject of this entry is one T cell receptor (beta chain). Sequencing used immunoSEQ multiplex PCR; TCRdb keeps in-frame clones, though not all of them. Among over 45,000 clones listed, 83% were seen once. This specimen belongs to a study of blood T cell repertoires in COVID-19. Germline values: CDR1 LNHDA, CDR2 SQIVND (reference sequence). The CDR3 covers 15 residues. Trimming took 4 bases from V and 4 from J; bases not matched to a gene: 9. This sequence originates from a human donor in a cohort sampled during active COVID-19. The material sequenced was peripheral blood. This rearrangement joins TRBV19 to TRBJ1-2; 7 bases are shared with TRBD1. CDR3 sequence reads: CASSKGQTTIYGYTF. As DNA, the CDR3 is TGTGCCAGTAGTAAGGGACAGACTACGATCTATGGCTACACCTTC.